This passage covers 15 T cell receptor beta chains from one sample sequenced in a study of cytomegalovirus exposure and HLA in healthy donors. Both 60 Vbeta primers and 13 Jbeta primers went into the PCR. TCRdb keeps only in-frame clones here, not all; method: immunoSEQ multiplex PCR. The table shows about 130,000 clones, with just over 75% occurring only once. Specimen: PBMCs. Source of these receptors: a woman in her 50s in good health and CMV-seronegative.

This clone was seen a few times. The rearrangement joins TRBV5-6 to TRBJ2-5; 7 nucleotides match TRBD1. CDR3 length: 14 amino acids. Trimming took 5 bases from V and 1 from J; bases not matched to a gene: 5. Germline lookup yields CDR1 SGHDT and CDR2 YYEEEE. CDR3 DNA: TGTGCCAGCAGTCAAAGACAGGGCCAAGAGACCCAGTACTTC. Protein product: CASSQRQGQETQYF.

The chain recombines TRBV6-1 with TRBJ2-7, with 10 nucleotides matching TRBD2. In germline, CDR1 is MNHNS, CDR2 SASEGT. Unmatched junction bases numbered 4, after V lost 2 bases and J lost 3 bases. This CDR3 region has 15 residues. This CDR3 reads CASSEFSSGSYEQYF. In DNA, the CDR3 is TGTGCCAGCAGTGAATTCTCTAGCGGGAGCTACGAGCAGTACTTC.

The V gene is TRBV6-1, the J gene TRBJ2-7; D gene ambiguous. The CDR3 runs to 15 residues. From germline, CDR1 is MNHNS and CDR2 SASEGT. The V end was cut by 3 bases, the J end by 0 bases, with 12 bases between. The DNA for the CDR3 is TGTGCCAGCAGTGATAATTCAGGCCCCTCCTACGAGCAGTACTTC. This codes for CASSDNSGPSYEQYF.

V usage is TRBV7-6 and J usage is TRBJ1-1; 7 bases agree with TRBD1. The germline gives CDR1 SGHVS, CDR2 FNYEAQ. V shed 2 bases, J shed 1 base, and the junction held 10 bases outside the gene matches. The CDR3 consists of 17 residues. CDR3 sequence: CASSLLNTGDKNTEAFF. The DNA of the CDR3 is TGTGCCAGCAGCTTATTAAACACAGGGGACAAGAACACTGAAGCTTTCTTT.

The chain joins TRBV5-1 to TRBJ2-7; 10 bases match TRBD1. CDR1 and CDR2 from the germline V gene are SGHRS and YFSETQ. The CDR3 runs 16 residues. V lost 4 bases, J lost 5 bases, and 12 bases stayed unmatched. DNA of the CDR3: TGCGCCAGCAGCCATGTTGGGGGACAGGGGTTCCACGAGCAGTACTTC. Translated: CASSHVGGQGFHEQYF.

The chain joins TRBV15 to TRBJ1-2; no clear D. The CDR3 consists of 15 residues. Per the germline V gene, CDR1 is LNHNV and CDR2 is YYDKDF (reference sequence). V was trimmed by 6 bases and J by 0 bases, leaving 14 bases between them. In DNA form, the CDR3 reads TGTGCCACCAGACCGGCCGGAGTCCCTAACTATGGCTACACCTTC. Its translation: CATRPAGVPNYGYTF.

The chain recombines TRBV7-9 with TRBJ1-1; D possibly corresponds to TRBD1 (5 bases). Germline values: CDR1 SEHNR, CDR2 FQNEAQ (reference sequence). The CDR3 has 18 residues. Trimming cost V 5 bases and J 1 base, with 23 bases left between them. The CDR3 coding sequence is TGTGCCAGCAGCCCAACTGGGGGGAGATTCGCGGGGAACACTGAAGCTTTCTTT. Protein sequence: CASSPTGGRFAGNTEAFF.

The rearrangement joins TRBV12-5 to TRBJ2-3, with D possibly TRBD2 on 5 matching bases. The CDR3 has 14 amino acids. V lost 3 bases to trimming and J lost 3 bases, with 10 bases between them. Germline V gene lookup returns CDR1 LGHNT and CDR2 FRNRAP. In DNA form, the CDR3 reads TGTGCTAGTGGTTTTGGAGGTGGGACAGATACGCAGTATTTT. It codes for CASGFGGGTDTQYF.

This clone was detected once. This chain joins TRBV9 and TRBJ2-5, with D tentatively TRBD2 (6 bases). In germline, CDR1 is SGDLS, CDR2 YYNGEE. The CDR3 runs 14 residues. V lost 0 bases to trimming and J lost 5 bases, with 11 bases between them. Written as DNA, the CDR3 is TGTGCCAGCAGCGTAGACGGGAGCCGGGAGACCCAGTACTTC. Its protein is CASSVDGSRETQYF.

The chain uses TRBV6-5 and TRBJ1-1; 9 bases are shared with TRBD1. V trimming: 6 bases; J trimming: 1 base; junction bases outside the gene matches: 6. The germline CDR1 and CDR2 sequences are MNHEY and SVGAGI. The CDR3 is made up of 15 amino acids. The CDR3 bases are TGTGCCAGCAGCTTACAGGGGGCGTGGAACACTGAAGCTTTCTTT. Translation: CASSLQGAWNTEAFF.

This chain joins TRBV7-2 and TRBJ1-2; 9 bases fit TRBD1. This CDR3 has 14 residues. Trimming removed 5 bases from V and 4 bases from J; junction bases left unmatched: 5. CDR1 is SGHTA and CDR2 is FQGNSA in the germline V gene. CDR3 in amino acids: CASSTKQGAYGYTF. CDR3 nucleotides: TGTGCCAGCAGCACAAAACAGGGGGCCTATGGCTACACCTTC.

This chain uses TRBV30 with TRBJ2-1; the match to TRBD2 covers 11 bases. CDR1 is GTSNPN, CDR2 SVGIG, per germline (reference sequence). The ends lost 3 bases at V and 3 bases at J; junction bases unmatched: 10. The CDR3 sequence is 17 residues long. CDR3 bases: TGTGCCTGGAGGGGCAGAGACGGGACTAGCGGCTACAATGAGCAGTTCTTC. This encodes CAWRGRDGTSGYNEQFF. The full variable domain, in which reference TRBV30 and TRBJ2-1 provide the parts outside the CDR3, is SQTIHQWPATLVQPVGSPLSLECTVEGTSNPNLYWYRQAAGRGLQLLFYSVGIGQISSEVPQNLSASRPQDRQFILSSKKLLLSDSGFYLCAWRGRDGTSGYNEQFFGPGTRLTVL.

This clone was picked up one time. The gene calls are TRBV7-9 and TRBJ2-1; 8 bases map to TRBD1. The length of the CDR3 is 14 residues. The trim removed 4 bases at V and 6 bases at J, leaving 5 bases unmatched. CDR1 is SEHNR and CDR2 is FQNEAQ in the germline V gene (reference sequence). CDR3 DNA sequence: TGTGCCAGCAGCTCCCCCGGACAGGGCAATGAGCAGTTCTTC. Its protein is CASSSPGQGNEQFF.

The chain carries TRBV5-1 and TRBJ1-1, with TRBD1 identical over 8 bases. V shed 5 bases and J 6 bases; nucleotides not matched to a gene: 9. CDR1 and CDR2 (germline): SGHRS, YFSETQ. The CDR3 is 14 residues long. The CDR3: CASRPRTGRPEAFF. CDR3 DNA sequence: TGCGCCAGCAGACCACGGACAGGGAGGCCTGAAGCTTTCTTT.

The rearrangement uses TRBV20-1 and TRBJ2-3; D possibly corresponds to TRBD2 (5 bases). The CDR3 is 11 residues long. Germline CDR1 and CDR2: DFQATT and SNEGSKA (reference sequence). Trimming shortened V by 7 bases and J by 4 bases, and 9 bases separated the two germline ends. CDR3 loop: CSGGRSDTQYF. In DNA, the CDR3 is TGCAGTGGAGGGCGGTCAGATACGCAGTATTTT.